Presented here are 9 T cell receptor beta chains from one specimen sequenced in a study of blood T cell repertoires in COVID-19. Method: immunoSEQ multiplex PCR; TCRdb's copy keeps in-frame clones and lacks some. The sample records approximately 75,000 clones, over 75% being singletons. Sequences were obtained from peripheral blood. The receptors here all came from a human donor in a cohort sampled during active COVID-19.

The gene calls are TRBV27 and TRBJ1-1; D remains unclear. The V gene lost 4 bases and the J gene lost 7 bases, with 10 bases spanning the gap. Germline CDR1 MNHEY, CDR2 SMNVEV (reference sequence). The CDR3 spans 12 residues. CDR3 nucleotide sequence: TGTGCCAGCAGTTCCTCCGCCGGTGAAGCTTTCTTT. Translation: CASSSSAGEAFF.

The chain combines TRBV27 with TRBJ2-7, with D perhaps matching TRBD2 (5 bases). Trimming cost V 8 bases and J 3 bases, with 23 bases left between them. Germline V gene sequence: CDR1 MNHEY, CDR2 SMNVEV (reference sequence). This CDR3 region has 16 residues. In DNA, the CDR3 is TGTGCCAGCTCTACTAGTGACTCAGTTCTATACTACGAGCAGTACTTC. It translates to CASSTSDSVLYYEQYF.

The chain is built from TRBV9 and TRBJ1-5; D ambiguous. Deletions cut 4 bases from V and 7 bases from J, with 15 bases between. This CDR3 has 14 amino acids. Per the germline V gene, CDR1 is SGDLS and CDR2 is YYNGEE. CDR3 residues: CASSPGVLGQPQHF. The CDR3 DNA reads as TGTGCCAGCAGCCCCGGGGTTTTAGGGCAGCCCCAGCATTTT.

Here the CDR3 DNA reads TGCAGCGTTGAACCCTATGAGAATGAAAAACTGTTTTTT. Encoded protein: CSVEPYENEKLFF. The genes are TRBV29-1 and TRBJ1-4, with D uncertain. In germline, CDR1 is SQVTM, CDR2 ANQGSEA. V was cut by 2 bases and J by 5 bases, with 9 bases left in between. The CDR3 totals 13 residues.

The chain links TRBV4-2 to TRBJ2-1, with D tentatively TRBD2 (5 bases). Trimming pared 1 base from V and 7 bases from J, leaving 20 bases between. The length of the CDR3 is 17 residues. Germline V gives CDR1 LGHNA, CDR2 YNFKEQ. The CDR3 DNA reads as TGTGCCAGCAGCCAAGTTTCGAGCGAACTAGGCTGGAATGAGCAGTTCTTC. Translating gives CASSQVSSELGWNEQFF.

J is TRBJ2-1 and V is TRBV6-2 or TRBV6-3; a possible D gene is TRBD1 (6 bases). The CDR3 extends over 14 amino acids. Per germline, CDR1 MNHEY and CDR2 SVGEGT. Deletions cut 5 bases from V and 4 bases from J, with 12 bases between. CDR3 coding DNA: TGTGCCAGCAGTCGGGACATAAGTTACAATGAGCAGTTCTTC. Its protein product is CASSRDISYNEQFF.

The chain has TRBV2 and TRBJ2-1, with a possible D match to TRBD1 (6 bases). This CDR3 contains 13 residues. Trimming cost V 7 bases and J 7 bases, with 14 bases left between them. Germline-derived CDR1 and CDR2 are SNHLY and FYNNEI. CDR3 coding DNA: TGTGCCAGCACCACGGACAGCCGGAATGAGCAGTTCTTC. It yields the protein CASTTDSRNEQFF.

V gene TRBV9 combines with J gene TRBJ1-5; a possible D gene is TRBD1 (5 bases). The CDR3 totals 15 residues. Germline loops: CDR1 SGDLS, CDR2 YYNGEE. V lost 4 bases and J lost 1, with 12 bases in between. This chain's CDR3 is CASSQGPTSNQPQHF. The CDR3 DNA reads TGTGCCAGCAGCCAGGGCCCGACCAGCAATCAGCCCCAGCATTTT.

The chain employs TRBV9 and TRBJ2-7; 9 bases agree with TRBD2. CDR1 and CDR2 from the germline V gene are SGDLS and YYNGEE. The CDR3 consists of 15 residues. Trimming removed 0 bases from V and 1 base from J; junction bases left unmatched: 2. DNA of the CDR3: TGTGCCAGCAGCGTAGGTAGCGGGGGTTCCTACGAGCAGTACTTC. This gives the protein CASSVGSGGSYEQYF.